A selection of T cell receptor beta chains follows, all from one sample in a study of T cells of healthy individuals. One entry per CDR3 protein, called by TCRdb with MiXCR from the 5' RACE reads. The profile shows about 82,000 distinct CDR3 sequences, about 4.8% of them singletons. Receptor source: a female donor in good health. Both conserved end residues are part of each CDR3. The order of the fields is CDR3 DNA, CDR3 protein, J gene, D gene, V gene, clone size, CDR3 length. D genes are given only for firm matches. Part of the rows lack a size; the others show once, few, many or a class for expanded clones.

CDR3nt: TGTGCCAGCTCTCCCGAGGATCGGGTGGAGCAGTTCTTC
CDR3aa: CASSPEDRVEQFF
j_gene: TRBJ2-1
d_gene: .
v_gene: TRBV28
abundance: many
len: 13

CDR3nt: TGTGCCAGCAGCAAACAGGGAGGATGGAACACTGAAGCTTTCTTT
CDR3aa: CASSKQGGWNTEAFF
j_gene: TRBJ1-1
d_gene: .
v_gene: TRBV14
abundance: .
len: 15

CDR3nt: TGTGCCAGCAGTGAACGCCGAGTAGGGGGGCCAGATACGCAGTATTTT
CDR3aa: CASSERRVGGPDTQYF
j_gene: TRBJ2-3
d_gene: .
v_gene: TRBV27
abundance: many
len: 16

CDR3nt: TGTGCCAGCAGGGGACAGGGGCGGAACACCGGGGAGCTGTTTTTT
CDR3aa: CASRGQGRNTGELFF
j_gene: TRBJ2-2
d_gene: TRBD1
v_gene: TRBV28
abundance: many
len: 15

CDR3nt: TGTGCCAGCAGCCAAGATGGGTCCTCAACGCAGTATTTT
CDR3aa: CASSQDGSSTQYF
j_gene: TRBJ2-3
d_gene: .
v_gene: TRBV3-1
abundance: many
len: 13

CDR3nt: TGCAGTGCGGAACAGAACACTGAAGCTTTCTTT
CDR3aa: CSAEQNTEAFF
j_gene: TRBJ1-1
d_gene: .
v_gene: TRBV20-1
abundance: few
len: 11

CDR3nt: TGTGCCAGCAGTTCCGGACAGGCCGTAGGCACTGAAGCTTTCTTT
CDR3aa: CASSSGQAVGTEAFF
j_gene: TRBJ1-1
d_gene: TRBD1
v_gene: TRBV6-5
abundance: many
len: 15

CDR3nt: TGCAGTGCTAGACGGACTAGCGGATGGACCTACAATGAGCAGTTCTTC
CDR3aa: CSARRTSGWTYNEQFF
j_gene: TRBJ2-1
d_gene: TRBD2
v_gene: TRBV20-1
abundance: many
len: 16

CDR3nt: TGTGCCAGCAGTTTTATCGCCGGGATGGAGACCCAGTACTTC
CDR3aa: CASSFIAGMETQYF
j_gene: TRBJ2-5
d_gene: .
v_gene: TRBV27
abundance: many
len: 14

CDR3nt: TGTGCCAGCAGTCCGGGACAGGGGAAAGGCAACGAGCAGTACTTC
CDR3aa: CASSPGQGKGNEQYF
j_gene: TRBJ2-7
d_gene: TRBD1
v_gene: TRBV27
abundance: many
len: 15

CDR3nt: TGTGCCAGCCGGAAGATTACAGGGATTAGGGAGCAGTTCTTC
CDR3aa: CASRKITGIREQFF
j_gene: TRBJ2-1
d_gene: .
v_gene: TRBV6-1
abundance: many
len: 14

CDR3nt: TGCAGTGCTAGAGAAAGGGGCCCACTAGCGAGCCAAGAGACCCAGTACTTC
CDR3aa: CSARERGPLASQETQYF
j_gene: TRBJ2-5
d_gene: TRBD2
v_gene: TRBV20-1
abundance: many
len: 17

CDR3nt: TGTGCCAGCAGCTCACCGGGACAGGGAATGAGCGGGGAGCTGTTTTTT
CDR3aa: CASSSPGQGMSGELFF
j_gene: TRBJ2-2
d_gene: TRBD1
v_gene: TRBV7-9
abundance: many
len: 16

CDR3nt: TGTGCTAGTGGTTCCCTCCTAGCGGGAGGGCTTGGCACCGGGGAGCTGTTTTTT
CDR3aa: CASGSLLAGGLGTGELFF
j_gene: TRBJ2-2
d_gene: TRBD2
v_gene: TRBV12-5
abundance: many
len: 18

CDR3nt: TGTGCCACCAGCAGCACCCCCCCCAGGGTCACTGAAGCTTTCTTT
CDR3aa: CATSSTPPRVTEAFF
j_gene: TRBJ1-1
d_gene: .
v_gene: TRBV15
abundance: many
len: 15

CDR3nt: TGTGCCAGCAGCTTAATAAGGACTGGGGCCAACGTCCTGACTTTC
CDR3aa: CASSLIRTGANVLTF
j_gene: TRBJ2-6
d_gene: .
v_gene: TRBV11-2
abundance: many
len: 15

CDR3nt: TGCGCCAGCAGCCAAGTGTTAGCGGGCGCTAACCAAGAGACCCAGTACTTC
CDR3aa: CASSQVLAGANQETQYF
j_gene: TRBJ2-5
d_gene: TRBD2
v_gene: TRBV4-1
abundance: few
len: 17